This T cell receptor beta chain was sequenced during a study of T cell responses to AZD1222 COVID-19 vaccine. The overall study: Doses given second, at about 4 or about 12 weeks, were pooled.

Data came from immunoSEQ multiplex PCR; TCRdb stores just in-frame clones and leaves some out. The table records under 170,000 clones, about 93% of them present only once. The germline V gene encodes CDR1 SGHRS and CDR2 YFSETQ. With 4 bases removed from V and 8 bases from J, the gap between germline ends came to 12 bases. The CDR3 consists of 13 residues. V and J are TRBV5-1 and TRBJ1-4, with D possibly being TRBD1 (5 bases). The sequencing used peripheral blood, collected on day 0 of AZD1222 vaccination. This TCR was sampled from an adult in good health. DNA of the CDR3: TGCGCCAGCAGCGGGACCCCATTGGAAAAACTGTTTTTT. Protein: CASSGTPLEKLFF.